The 18 T cell receptor beta chains reported below all come from one sample, sequenced in a study of blood T cell repertoires in COVID-19. The assay was immunoSEQ multiplex PCR, and TCRdb's table has in-frame clones only and misses some. The data hold a few hundred thousand clones, with about 88% observed a single time. The sequenced sample was peripheral blood. All receptors come from a woman aged 50 to 65 with COVID-19, enrolled during active disease.

The V gene is TRBV7-9, the J gene TRBJ2-2; D is uncertain. There are 14 residues in the CDR3. CDR1 is SEHNR and CDR2 is FQNEAQ in the germline V gene (reference sequence). V was cut by 5 bases and J by 0 bases, with 7 bases left in between. The CDR3 bases are TGTGCCAGCAGCGAAGACACGAACACCGGGGAGCTGTTTTTT. Translated: CASSEDTNTGELFF.

V usage is TRBV19 and J usage is TRBJ1-1; D unresolved. CDR1 is LNHDA, CDR2 SQIVND, per germline (reference sequence). The CDR3 extends over 13 amino acids. V was clipped by 3 bases and J by 6 bases, with 11 bases between them. CDR3 loop: CASSIGSESEAFF. The CDR3 nucleotides are TGTGCCAGTAGTATTGGTAGTGAATCTGAAGCTTTCTTT.

The gene calls are TRBV9 and TRBJ1-2, with 12 bases lining up with TRBD1. Germline lookup yields CDR1 SGDLS and CDR2 YYNGEE. This CDR3 has 17 amino acids. The junction had 10 bases not matched to a gene; V was cut back by 0 bases and J by 7 bases. The CDR3 reads CASSVDGTGGSLAGYTF. In nucleotides, the CDR3 is TGTGCCAGCAGCGTAGATGGGACAGGGGGCTCCCTTGCTGGCTACACCTTC.

The V and J genes are TRBV10-3 and TRBJ1-2, with 8 nucleotides matching TRBD1. The germline CDR1 and CDR2 sequences are ENHRY and SYGVKD. The CDR3 sequence is 16 residues long. V shed 2 bases, J shed 5 bases, and the junction held 10 bases outside the gene matches. CDR3 in amino acids: CAISELRQGLTYGYTF. The CDR3 DNA is TGTGCCATCAGTGAGCTCCGACAGGGGCTAACGTATGGCTACACCTTC.

V and J are TRBV6-5 and TRBJ1-4; D might be TRBD1 (5 bases). CDR1 is MNHEY, CDR2 SVGAGI, per germline. The length of the CDR3 is 13 residues. Trimming pared 10 bases from V and 3 bases from J, leaving 12 bases between. CDR3 residues: CAIRTGANEKLFF. CDR3 bases: TGTGCCATCAGGACGGGGGCTAATGAAAAACTGTTTTTT.

The gene calls are TRBV15 and TRBJ2-7; 7 nucleotides match TRBD2. Germline V gene lookup returns CDR1 LNHNV and CDR2 YYDKDF (reference sequence). This CDR3 comprises 12 residues. V was pared by 6 bases and J by 12 bases, with 11 bases of the junction left unmatched. CDR3 sequence: CATSFGTTALYF. Written as DNA, the CDR3 is TGTGCCACCAGTTTCGGGACTACGGCGCTGTACTTC.

Regarding this clone: At the DNA level, this CDR3 is encoded by other sequences in the same sample as well. The CDR3 sequence: CASSPLNSPLHF. CDR3 in DNA: TGTGCCAGCAGTCCCCTCAATTCACCCCTCCACTTT. The chain employs TRBV27 and TRBJ1-6; D unresolved. CDR3 length: 12 amino acids. Germline V gene data show CDR1 as MNHEY and CDR2 as SMNVEV (reference sequence). V shed 5 bases and J shed 7 bases, with 6 bases lying between them.

This clone was counted once. The V gene is TRBV5-4, the J gene TRBJ1-2, with TRBD1 as a possible D gene (5 bases). The ends were cut back, 4 bases at V and 4 bases at J, with 17 bases in the middle. Germline CDR1 SGHNT, CDR2 YYREEE (reference sequence). The CDR3 has 15 amino acids. CDR3 in DNA: TGTGCCAGCAGCGACACAGGTCCCATGGTCTATGGCTACACCTTC. Translating gives CASSDTGPMVYGYTF.

This chain links TRBV27 with TRBJ2-7; TRBD1 matches 7 bases. J was trimmed by 3 bases and V by 3 bases; bases with no gene match: 14. CDR3 size: 17 residues. Germline V gene sequence: CDR1 MNHEY, CDR2 SMNVEV (reference sequence). The CDR3 DNA sequence: TGTGCCAGCAGTTTCGACAGGGATCTTAAGGTCCACTACGAGCAGTACTTC. As protein: CASSFDRDLKVHYEQYF.

The gene calls are TRBV10-3 and TRBJ2-3; 8 bases match TRBD2. The CDR3 runs 14 residues. Germline lookup yields CDR1 ENHRY and CDR2 SYGVKD. V trimming: 0 bases; J trimming: 8 bases; junction bases outside the gene matches: 4. The CDR3, as DNA: TGTGCCATCAGTGAGTCGTTAGCGGGGCGTACGCAGTATTTT. Translation gives CAISESLAGRTQYF.

The J gene is TRBJ2-4, the V gene TRBV18, with no clear D. Trimming took off 2 bases at V and 8 bases at J, with 7 bases between the two ends. This CDR3 has 12 amino acids. Germline CDR1 is KGHSH and CDR2 is LQKENI. CDR3 DNA: TGTGCCAGCTCACCAAGGCAGGACATTCAGTACTTC. Protein product: CASSPRQDIQYF.

The genes are TRBV15 and TRBJ1-5; 9 nucleotides match TRBD1. The V gene's germline CDR1 is LNHNV and CDR2 YYDKDF (reference sequence). The CDR3 spans 15 residues. Losses at the gene ends were 4 bases for V and 5 bases for J; bases not matched to a gene: 6. CDR3 nucleotides: TGTGCCACCAGCAAGGCGGACAGGGGCCATCAGCCCCAGCATTTT. Its translation is CATSKADRGHQPQHF.

The chain combines TRBV10-3 with TRBJ2-5, with TRBD2 matching 11 bases. V lost 8 bases, J lost 5 bases, and 7 bases stayed unmatched. CDR1 ENHRY and CDR2 SYGVKD come from the germline V gene. The CDR3 is 14 amino acids. DNA of the CDR3: TGTGCCATCGCGACTAGCGGGGATGGTGAGACCCAGTACTTC. It codes for CAIATSGDGETQYF.

The chain combines TRBV6-5 with TRBJ2-3, with a tentative D call TRBD1 (6 bases). Germline CDR1 and CDR2: MNHEY and SVGAGI. CDR3 length: 15 amino acids. V gave up 5 bases and J gave up 0 bases, with 12 bases separating them. The CDR3 DNA sequence: TGTGCCAGCAGTCCTAGACAGGCTAGCACAGATACGCAGTATTTT. Protein sequence: CASSPRQASTDTQYF.

This sequence joins TRBV11-3 and TRBJ1-1; TRBD1 matches at 8 bases. V was clipped by 1 base and J by 4 bases; unmatched bases: 11. There are 17 residues in the CDR3. The germline V gene encodes CDR1 SGHNT and CDR2 YENEEA. The CDR3 is CASSLGVAGTGGTEAFF. The CDR3 DNA sequence: TGTGCCAGCAGCTTAGGGGTCGCTGGCACAGGGGGCACTGAAGCTTTCTTT.

This chain's CDR3 is CASSYGPGEKLFF. CDR3 DNA sequence: TGTGCCAGCAGCTACGGACCAGGGGAAAAACTGTTTTTT. The chain uses TRBV11-3 and TRBJ1-4, with a tentative D call TRBD1 (5 bases). The CDR3 extends over 13 amino acids. CDR1 and CDR2 (germline): SGHNT, YENEEA. The V and J ends lost 4 bases and 8 bases respectively, with 11 bases between them.

The chain joins TRBV7-2 to TRBJ1-2; no clear D gene. Germline V lookup: CDR1 SGHTA, CDR2 FQGNSA. The CDR3 has 14 amino acids. V shed 1 base and J shed 4 bases, with 10 bases lying between them. The CDR3 here is CASSLGGGVYGYTF. The CDR3 DNA sequence: TGTGCCAGCAGCTTAGGAGGCGGGGTCTATGGCTACACCTTC.

The chain recombines TRBV15 with TRBJ2-7, with 9 bases identical to TRBD1. CDR1 LNHNV and CDR2 YYDKDF come from the germline V gene (reference sequence). Trimming took 5 bases from V and 7 from J; bases not matched to a gene: 15. The CDR3 runs 16 residues. DNA of the CDR3: TGTGCCACCAGCCGGCACCGGGACAGGGATTTTTGGGAGCAGTACGTC. Translating gives CATSRHRDRDFWEQYV.